This T cell receptor (beta chain) is from a study of T cell responses to AZD1222 COVID-19 vaccine. Between the trimmed V and J ends, which lost 4 bases and 4 bases, there was a span of 10 bases. From germline, CDR1 is SQVTM and CDR2 ANQGSEA. The CDR3 has 12 residues. The repertoire was sequenced with immunoSEQ multiplex PCR; TCRdb's copy has only in-frame clones and lacks some. The sample yields 180,000 or so clones, around 88% seen once. This specimen was peripheral blood, taken on day 0 of AZD1222 vaccination. This chain uses TRBV29-1 with TRBJ1-1; tentative D call: TRBD1 (5 bases). The TCR comes from an adult in good health. The CDR3 nucleotides read TGCAGCGTTGTCAGGAGGGGCACTGAAGCTTTCTTT. Its translation: CSVVRRGTEAFF.